Each of the 27 T cell receptor beta chains below was sequenced from the same sample in a study of blood T cell repertoires in COVID-19. Sequencing used immunoSEQ multiplex PCR; TCRdb keeps in-frame clones, though not all of them. The table records about 100,000 clones, roughly 84% of them present only once. Sequencing used peripheral blood. These receptors were collected from a human donor in a cohort sampled during active COVID-19.

The table lists this clone with a count of one. This chain links TRBV6-6 with TRBJ2-5, with 7 positions matching TRBD1. The CDR3 is made up of 13 amino acids. With 9 bases clipped from V and 1 base from J, the junction kept 5 bases outside the gene matches. Germline V lookup: CDR1 MNHNY, CDR2 SVGAGI (reference sequence). In DNA form, the CDR3 reads TGTGCCAGTACAGGGGCAGCCCAAGAGACCCAGTACTTC. Amino acids: CASTGAAQETQYF.

This chain uses TRBV3-1 (or the pseudogene TRBV3-2) with TRBJ2-7; 14 nucleotides align to TRBD2. The CDR3 is 14 amino acids. The germline CDR1 and CDR2 sequences are LGHDT and YNNKEL (reference sequence). The V and J ends lost 5 bases and 7 bases, in that order; junction bases with no gene match: 4. Written as DNA, the CDR3 is TGTGCCAGCAGCTACGGGACTAGCGGGGGAGAGCAGTACTTC. As protein: CASSYGTSGGEQYF.

CDR3 region: CATSDRASGNTIYF. The CDR3 DNA reads as TGTGCCACCAGCGACAGGGCCTCTGGAAACACCATATATTTT. The J gene is TRBJ1-3, the V gene TRBV15, with 7 bases identical to TRBD1. The CDR3 consists of 14 residues. CDR1 LNHNV and CDR2 YYDKDF come from the germline V gene (reference sequence). Trimming at V came to 5 bases and at J to 0 bases, leaving 1 base not matched to a gene.

The chain carries TRBV7-2 and TRBJ2-7; TRBD1 aligns across 10 bases. The CDR3 loop spans 14 amino acids. J was trimmed by 3 bases and V by 4 bases; bases with no gene match: 3. The V gene's germline CDR1 is SGHTA and CDR2 FQGNSA. CDR3 sequence: CASSSDRGNYEQYF. CDR3 DNA: TGTGCCAGCAGCTCGGACAGGGGGAACTACGAGCAGTACTTC.

The rearrangement joins TRBV5-1 to TRBJ1-2, with D perhaps TRBD1 (6 bases). The CDR3 consists of 12 residues. Per germline, CDR1 SGHRS and CDR2 YFSETQ. V was pared by 0 bases and J by 13 bases, with 13 bases between. The CDR3 reads CASSLAGGLGTF. CDR3 DNA: TGCGCCAGCAGCTTGGCCGGGGGGCTGGGCACCTTC.

The rearrangement links TRBV5-1 to TRBJ1-1; 10 nucleotides agree with TRBD1. The germline V gene has CDR1 SGHRS and CDR2 YFSETQ. This CDR3 spans 17 amino acids. With 4 bases clipped from V and 3 bases from J, the junction kept 12 bases outside the gene matches. The CDR3 DNA reads TGCGCCAGCAGCGCTATACCCCCCGGGACAGGGGACACTGAAGCTTTCTTT. This codes for CASSAIPPGTGDTEAFF.

A single count supports this clone. The genes are TRBV23-1 and TRBJ1-2; unclear D gene. TRBV23-1 is treated as an ORF (open reading frame) with a function not yet certain. V lost 0 bases and J lost 4, with 15 bases in between. The CDR3 totals 16 residues. The CDR3 loop reads CASSQSGRIVGYGYTF. The CDR3 DNA is TGCGCCAGCAGTCAATCAGGCAGGATCGTAGGCTATGGCTACACCTTC.

In its sample, this clone was seen a few times. V gene TRBV7-2 combines with J gene TRBJ1-2; TRBD1 might be the D (5 bases). The CDR3 runs 14 residues. Germline V gene sequence: CDR1 SGHTA, CDR2 FQGNSA. V lost 2 bases to trimming and J lost 2 bases, with 9 bases between them. This chain's CDR3 is CASSLNQGNYGYTF. In DNA, the CDR3 is TGTGCCAGCAGCTTAAATCAGGGAAACTATGGCTACACCTTC.

This clone was recorded a few times. The chain couples TRBV7-6 to TRBJ2-7, with 8 bases identical to TRBD1. The V gene end was trimmed by 5 bases and the J gene end by 0 bases; junction bases not matched to a gene: 12. Germline lookup yields CDR1 SGHVS and CDR2 FNYEAQ. CDR3 length: 17 amino acids. The CDR3 coding sequence is TGTGCCAGCAGCCAGGGGGCCGGGTCAGGGACCTCCTACGAGCAGTACTTC. As protein: CASSQGAGSGTSYEQYF.

The chain uses TRBV5-6 and TRBJ2-5, with TRBD1 as a possible D gene (5 bases). The length of the CDR3 is 14 residues. Per the germline V gene, CDR1 is SGHDT and CDR2 is YYEEEE. The V end was cut by 0 bases, the J end by 0 bases, with 6 bases between. The CDR3 bases are TGTGCCAGCAGCTTGGACAGGTACCAAGAGACCCAGTACTTC. It codes for CASSLDRYQETQYF.

The chain combines TRBV5-1 with TRBJ1-5, with 11 bases that match TRBD1. The length of the CDR3 is 15 residues. Germline trimming cut 4 bases from V and 2 bases from J; bases unmatched to any gene: 2. Looked up from germline, CDR1 is SGHRS and CDR2 is YFSETQ. The CDR3 nucleotides read TGCGCCAGCAGCCGGACAGGGGGCGGCAATCAGCCCCAGCATTTT. Amino acid sequence: CASSRTGGGNQPQHF.

The chain uses TRBV5-1 and TRBJ2-5, with TRBD1 as a possible D gene (5 bases). Germline V gene sequence: CDR1 SGHRS, CDR2 YFSETQ. The CDR3 is 14 residues long. Trimming cost V 1 base and J 5 bases, with 12 bases left between them. DNA for the CDR3: TGCGCCAGCAGCTTGTCGGCAGGGTGGGAGACCCAGTACTTC. It codes for CASSLSAGWETQYF.

The gene calls are TRBV11-2 and TRBJ2-5, with TRBD1 identical over 8 bases. Germline-derived CDR1 and CDR2 are SGHAT and FQNNGV. The CDR3 contains 15 residues. V shed 5 bases, J shed 2 bases, and the junction held 7 bases outside the gene matches. Written as DNA, the CDR3 is TGTGCCAGCAGCCTCCGGGACAGGCCTCAAGAGACCCAGTACTTC. The encoded protein is CASSLRDRPQETQYF. Complete variable domain (other parts from reference TRBV11-2 and TRBJ2-5): EAGVAQSPRYKIIEKRQSVAFWCNPISGHATLYWYQQILGQGPKLLIQFQNNGVVDDSQLPKDRFSAERLKGVDSTLKIQPAKLEDSAVYLCASSLRDRPQETQYFGPGTRLLVL.

Details on this clone: An end of the junction differs from the germline gene, which may be a read error. This chain joins TRBV3-1 (or the pseudogene TRBV3-2) and TRBJ1-2; D gene unclear. The CDR3 loop spans 13 amino acids. CDR1 and CDR2 from the germline V gene are LGHDT and YNNKEL (reference sequence). Here the CDR3 DNA reads TGTGCCAGCAGCCAATCTCCCCGTGGAGGCTACGCCTTC. It codes for CASSQSPRGGYAF.

The chain couples TRBV30 to TRBJ1-1; D perhaps matches TRBD1 (6 bases). The V end was cut by 2 bases, the J end by 5 bases, with 12 bases between. The CDR3 extends over 13 amino acids. Germline loops: CDR1 GTSNPN, CDR2 SVGIG (reference sequence). CDR3 DNA sequence: TGTGCCTGGAGTAAAGGGGGAGAGACTGAAGCTTTCTTT. Translating it yields CAWSKGGETEAFF.

The CDR3 reads CASSLHNEAFF. As DNA, the CDR3 is TGCGCCAGCAGCCTCCACAATGAAGCTTTCTTT. The V call is TRBV5-1, the J call TRBJ1-1; D is unclear. Deletions cut 4 bases from V and 7 bases from J, with 8 bases between. Per the germline V gene, CDR1 is SGHRS and CDR2 is YFSETQ. CDR3 length: 11 residues.

V gene TRBV7-2 combines with J gene TRBJ2-7, with TRBD1 matching 12 bases. Per the germline V gene, CDR1 is SGHTA and CDR2 is FQGNSA. Unmatched junction bases numbered 5, after V lost 5 bases and J lost 3 bases. This CDR3 comprises 15 residues. The CDR3, as DNA: TGTGCCAGCAGCCCCGGGACAGGGGGCTTCTACGAGCAGTACTTC. Amino acid sequence: CASSPGTGGFYEQYF.

The chain recombines TRBV7-8 with TRBJ2-1, with D possibly matching TRBD1 (6 bases). V was cut by 5 bases and J by 3 bases, with 11 bases left in between. Germline loops: CDR1 SGHVS, CDR2 FQNEAQ. This CDR3 is 14 amino acids long. Here the CDR3 reads CASSRTGIYNEQFF. DNA for the CDR3: TGTGCCAGCAGCAGAACAGGGATCTACAATGAGCAGTTCTTC.

The chain uses TRBV6-2 or TRBV6-3 and TRBJ1-2, with D maybe TRBD1 (6 bases). V lost 2 bases and J 4 bases, leaving 23 bases between the germline ends. Looked up from germline, CDR1 is MNHEY and CDR2 is SVGEGT. The CDR3 loop spans 18 amino acids. CDR3 region: CASSYPGPGRGDRYGYTF. CDR3 nucleotide sequence: TGTGCCAGCAGTTACCCGGGCCCTGGCAGGGGCGACCGCTATGGCTACACCTTC.

The J gene is TRBJ2-4, the V gene TRBV6-2 or TRBV6-3; the D is unclear. In germline, CDR1 is MNHEY, CDR2 SVGEGT. The CDR3 length is 12 residues. The V and J ends lost 6 bases and 5 bases respectively, with 8 bases between them. The CDR3 reads CASSHPENIQYF. CDR3 sequence (DNA): TGTGCCAGCAGCCACCCGGAAAACATTCAGTACTTC.

This sequence joins TRBV3-1 (or the pseudogene TRBV3-2) and TRBJ2-2, with no clear D. Germline CDR1 reads LGHDT; CDR2 reads YNNKEL (reference sequence). Deletions cut 3 bases from V and 4 bases from J, with 9 bases between. The CDR3 runs 14 residues. In nucleotides, the CDR3 is TGTGCCAGCAGCCAGATTAGAGGCACCGGGGAGCTGTTTTTT. Protein product: CASSQIRGTGELFF.

This sequence joins TRBV10-3 and TRBJ2-5, with 7 bases identical to TRBD1. The CDR3 extends over 15 amino acids. V lost 3 bases to trimming and J lost 4 bases; unmatched junction nucleotides: 8. Germline V gene lookup returns CDR1 ENHRY and CDR2 SYGVKD. The CDR3 region is CAISEEGARRETQYF. The CDR3 DNA is TGTGCCATCAGTGAAGAGGGGGCGAGGAGAGAGACCCAGTACTTC.

DNA for the CDR3: TGTGCCAGCAGTTTAAGTCAGGGGAAAAATTCACCCCTCCACTTT. Encoded protein: CASSLSQGKNSPLHF. The gene calls are TRBV27 and TRBJ1-6; D might be TRBD1 (6 bases). Germline assignment: CDR1 MNHEY and CDR2 SMNVEV (reference sequence). This CDR3 region has 15 residues. V lost 2 bases to trimming and J lost 7 bases, with 12 bases between them.

CDR3 bases: TGTGCCAGTAGTCGCCCCAGCGGGACGTACTATGGCTACACCTTC. The encoded protein is CASSRPSGTYYGYTF. The V call is TRBV19, the J call TRBJ1-2; D perhaps matches TRBD1 (5 bases). The V gene's germline CDR1 is LNHDA and CDR2 SQIVND (reference sequence). This CDR3 spans 15 amino acids. The V and J ends lost 5 bases and 3 bases respectively, with 16 bases between them.

The chain combines TRBV6-5 with TRBJ1-3, with D unresolved. The CDR3 has 15 residues. CDR1 and CDR2 (germline): MNHEY, SVGAGI. Trimming shortened V by 6 bases and J by 2 bases, and 14 bases separated the two germline ends. CDR3 bases: TGTGCCAGCAGCATCACTTCAGGAACTGGAAACACCATATATTTT. Protein sequence: CASSITSGTGNTIYF.

V gene TRBV7-9 combines with J gene TRBJ1-4, with 7 bases fitting TRBD1. The length of the CDR3 is 15 residues. Germline CDR1 and CDR2: SEHNR and FQNEAQ (reference sequence). The V gene end was trimmed by 5 bases and the J gene end by 3 bases; junction bases not matched to a gene: 6. The chain's CDR3 is CASSLPGQPNEKLFF. The CDR3 DNA is TGTGCCAGCAGCCTTCCGGGACAGCCTAATGAAAAACTGTTTTTT.

The rearrangement uses TRBV7-2 and TRBJ2-3, with a tentative D call TRBD2 (7 bases). The CDR3 length is 13 residues. Germline assignment: CDR1 SGHTA and CDR2 FQGNSA. Trimming took off 6 bases at V and 4 bases at J, with 11 bases between the two ends. The CDR3 DNA reads TGTGCCAGCAGATGGGGGGGGCCAGATACGCAGTATTTT. It yields the protein CASRWGGPDTQYF.